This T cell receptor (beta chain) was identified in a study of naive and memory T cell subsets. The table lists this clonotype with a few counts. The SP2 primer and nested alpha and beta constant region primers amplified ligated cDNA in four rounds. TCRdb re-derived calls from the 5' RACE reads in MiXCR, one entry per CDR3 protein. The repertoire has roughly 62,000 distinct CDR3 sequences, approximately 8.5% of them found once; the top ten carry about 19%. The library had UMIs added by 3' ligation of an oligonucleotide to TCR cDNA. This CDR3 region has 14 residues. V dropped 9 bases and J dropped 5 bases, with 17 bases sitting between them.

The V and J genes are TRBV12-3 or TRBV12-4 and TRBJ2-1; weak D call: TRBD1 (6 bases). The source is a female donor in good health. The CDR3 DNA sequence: TGTGCCAGGTGGGAACAGGGTCCCCACAATGAGCAGTTCTTC. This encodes CARWEQGPHNEQFF.